Shown below are 18 T cell receptor beta chains from a single sample sequenced in a study of CD8 T cells in ankylosing spondylitis. In TCRdb, the 5' RACE reads were re-called with MiXCR into one record per CDR3 protein. The table includes 50,000 or so distinct CDR3 sequences, roughly 7.3% detected once. Sequencing was done on a sample of blood, either unsorted or a sorted T cell fraction (not recorded which). These receptors came from a female donor with ankylosing spondylitis or in good health (not recorded which).

This clonotype was detected ten times or more. The gene calls are TRBV5-1 and TRBJ1-6, with 7 bases aligning to TRBD1. The CDR3 is made up of 16 amino acids. Trimming took 3 bases from V and 7 from J; bases not matched to a gene: 10. From germline, CDR1 is SGHRS and CDR2 YFSETQ. The CDR3 is CASSSTLNRGNSPLHF. CDR3 DNA: TGCGCCAGCAGCTCGACCCTCAACAGGGGAAATTCACCCCTCCACTTT.

This clonotype was seen ten or more times. The chain couples TRBV7-2 to TRBJ1-2; TRBD1 aligns across 9 bases. Germline CDR1 reads SGHTA; CDR2 reads FQGNSA. The junction had 5 bases not matched to a gene; V was cut back by 5 bases and J by 4 bases. This CDR3 spans 14 amino acids. This CDR3 reads CASSPQTGGYGYTF. The DNA for the CDR3 is TGTGCCAGCAGCCCTCAGACAGGGGGCTATGGCTACACCTTC.

The sample holds many counts of this clonotype. This chain links TRBV7-6 with TRBJ2-2; D possibly matches TRBD1 or TRBD2 (5 bases each). Looked up from germline, CDR1 is SGHVS and CDR2 is FNYEAQ. The CDR3 consists of 14 residues. The V end lost 6 bases, the J end lost 3 bases, and 11 bases lay between the germline ends. CDR3 amino acids: CASRTGTYTGELFF. In DNA form, the CDR3 reads TGTGCCAGCAGGACCGGGACCTACACCGGGGAGCTGTTTTTT.

At least ten counts were recorded for this clonotype. The rearrangement uses TRBV6-1 and TRBJ2-2; 7 nucleotides agree with TRBD2. Germline-derived CDR1 and CDR2 are MNHNS and SASEGT. CDR3 length: 15 amino acids. The ends lost 5 bases at V and 7 bases at J; junction bases unmatched: 10. The CDR3 bases are TGTGCCAGCAGTCGGGAGGCAGGGTCGAGCGGGGAGCTGTTTTTT. Its protein product is CASSREAGSSGELFF.

This clonotype was seen many times. For the CDR3, the DNA is TGTGCCAGCAATAGGGGACAGGGAAACACCATATATTTT. Translating gives CASNRGQGNTIYF. The chain employs TRBV11-2 and TRBJ1-3; 7 bases fit TRBD1. This CDR3 spans 13 amino acids. V trimming: 7 bases; J trimming: 4 bases; junction bases outside the gene matches: 4. In germline, CDR1 is SGHAT, CDR2 FQNNGV.

The V gene is TRBV11-2, the J gene TRBJ1-2; D not certain. Germline CDR1 is SGHAT and CDR2 is FQNNGV. Trimming left V 0 bases short and J 8 bases short, with 10 bases between. CDR3 length equals 13 residues. The CDR3 nucleotides are TGTGCCAGCAGCTTAGAACAAGTAGAGGGCTACACCTTC. This codes for CASSLEQVEGYTF.

This clonotype appeared many times. This sequence joins TRBV15 and TRBJ2-3; 7 bases fit TRBD2. Trimming removed 1 base from V and 0 bases from J; junction bases left unmatched: 1. This CDR3 spans 15 amino acids. Germline V gene data show CDR1 as LNHNV and CDR2 as YYDKDF (reference sequence). The DNA of the CDR3 is TGTGCCACCAGCAGAGCGGGGGGAAGCACAGATACGCAGTATTTT. Amino acids: CATSRAGGSTDTQYF.

This clonotype was observed a handful of times. The chain has TRBV7-2 and TRBJ1-5; tentatively, D is TRBD1 (6 bases). The V gene lost 1 base and the J gene lost 3 bases, with 10 bases spanning the gap. Germline CDR1 SGHTA, CDR2 FQGNSA. The CDR3 covers 15 residues. The DNA of the CDR3 is TGTGCCAGCAGCTTAGATCGGGACATCAATCAGCCCCAGCATTTT. Amino acid sequence: CASSLDRDINQPQHF.

In this sample, this clonotype turned up many times. The chain combines TRBV20-1 with TRBJ2-2, with 9 bases matching TRBD1. The germline V gene encodes CDR1 DFQATT and CDR2 SNEGSKA (reference sequence). The CDR3 runs to 15 residues. The CDR3: CGSSGTGRMDGELFF. The DNA for the CDR3 is TGCGGGTCATCCGGGACAGGGAGGATGGACGGGGAGCTGTTTTTT.

The sample holds a few counts of this clonotype. This rearrangement joins TRBV12-3 or TRBV12-4 to TRBJ1-1; TRBD1 is a possible D gene (6 bases). The CDR3 is made up of 14 amino acids. V lost 3 bases to trimming and J lost 3 bases, with 11 bases between them. CDR3 amino acids: CASSFYRVDTEAFF. The CDR3 DNA follows: TGTGCCAGCAGTTTTTACAGGGTGGACACTGAAGCTTTCTTT.

This clonotype appeared many times. The rearrangement joins TRBV5-1 to TRBJ2-1; TRBD1 might be the D (6 bases). The CDR3 is 18 residues long. V lost 7 bases, J lost 3 bases, and 26 bases lay in between. The germline V gene has CDR1 SGHRS and CDR2 YFSETQ. The CDR3 here is CASEQGSLRPLRYNEQFF. The CDR3 DNA reads TGCGCCAGCGAACAGGGCTCCCTACGACCCCTACGCTACAATGAGCAGTTCTTC. Combining the CDR3 with reference TRBV5-1 and TRBJ2-1 gives the whole variable domain KAGVTQTPRYLIKTRGQQVTLSCSPISGHRSVSWYQQTPGQGLQFLFEYFSETQRNKGNFPGRFSGRQFSNSRSEMNVSTLELGDSALYLCASEQGSLRPLRYNEQFFGPGTRLTVL.

The chain links TRBV20-1 to TRBJ1-6; D gene unclear. V lost 5 bases to trimming and J lost 7 bases, with 12 bases between them. Germline assignment: CDR1 DFQATT and CDR2 SNEGSKA (reference sequence). This CDR3 has 13 residues. The CDR3 nucleotides read TGCAGTGCTCGTCGGAAGGACAATTCACCCCTCCACTTT. This gives the protein CSARRKDNSPLHF.

This clonotype was seen at least ten times. The rearrangement uses TRBV5-6 and TRBJ2-3; D remains unclear. Germline CDR1 is SGHDT and CDR2 is YYEEEE. The CDR3 extends over 14 amino acids. V lost 4 bases and J 6 bases, leaving 15 bases between the germline ends. CDR3 protein: CASSARTTGDTQYF. The CDR3 coding sequence is TGTGCCAGCAGCGCAAGGACCACCGGGGATACGCAGTATTTT.

Written as DNA, the CDR3 is TGCAGCGTTGATGGAGACAGGGGATATGGCTACACCTTC. Protein: CSVDGDRGYGYTF. The chain employs TRBV29-1 and TRBJ1-2; 8 bases line up with TRBD1. Germline-derived CDR1 and CDR2 are SQVTM and ANQGSEA. After removal of 3 bases from V and 5 bases from J, the junction contained 5 bases not matched to a gene. The CDR3 is 13 amino acids.

This clonotype was detected many times. The genes are TRBV5-1 and TRBJ1-2; weak D call: TRBD1 (6 bases). V was shortened by 5 bases and J by 7 bases, with 18 bases between the two germline ends. Per the germline V gene, CDR1 is SGHRS and CDR2 is YFSETQ. This CDR3 spans 14 amino acids. The CDR3, as DNA: TGCGCCAGCAGTACGGGGGCGCAGGTTATTGGCTACACCTTC. Its protein product is CASSTGAQVIGYTF.

This clonotype was detected ten times or more. The chain couples TRBV6-5 to TRBJ2-6; D call uncertain. CDR1 and CDR2 from the germline V gene are MNHEY and SVGAGI. V was shortened by 0 bases and J by 2 bases, with 11 bases between the two germline ends. The CDR3 extends over 17 amino acids. In DNA, the CDR3 is TGTGCCAGCAGTTACTCATCGGTGGGGACTGGGGCCAACGTCCTGACTTTC. This encodes CASSYSSVGTGANVLTF.

This clonotype appeared a few times. V is TRBV25-1 and J is TRBJ2-2, with D hard to call. Germline CDR1 MGHDK, CDR2 SYGVNS. The ends were cut back, 2 bases at V and 1 base at J, with 5 bases in the middle. The CDR3 spans 14 residues. The CDR3 nucleotides read TGTGCCAGCAGTGAAGAGTGGAACACCGGGGAGCTGTTTTTT. Its protein is CASSEEWNTGELFF.

This clonotype was observed at least ten times. The V and J genes are TRBV7-8 and TRBJ2-3; maybe TRBD2 (5 bases). V lost 2 bases, J lost 4 bases, and 13 bases lay in between. The CDR3 is made up of 15 amino acids. In germline, CDR1 is SGHVS, CDR2 FQNEAQ. CDR3 in amino acids: CASSLTYPGADTQYF. The DNA of the CDR3 is TGTGCCAGCAGCTTAACCTACCCCGGGGCAGATACGCAGTATTTT.